This T cell receptor beta chain was found in a study of blood T cell repertoires in COVID-19. Across the study: COVID-19 samples from acute and convalescent phases originated in the United States, Italy and Spain. The cDNA or gDNA used as material had been derived from T cells, B-cell-depleted T cells, or PBMCs.

Authors' methods: Amplification with reference gene primers provided the estimates of nucleated cell counts. Measured with immunoSEQ multiplex PCR; TCRdb has only the in-frame clones, and not every one. Clone size and V and J calls were adopted from that table, with D and trimming inferred from the DNA. The table shows some 350,000 clones, with roughly 90% occurring only once. Germline values: CDR1 LNHDA, CDR2 SQIVND (reference sequence). The CDR3 spans 16 residues. V was shortened by 5 bases and J by 3 bases, with 17 bases between the two germline ends. The gene calls are TRBV19 and TRBJ1-5; the D gene is possibly TRBD1 (6 bases). Sequencing was carried out using peripheral blood. The TCR comes from an older woman with COVID-19, enrolled during active disease. CDR3 sequence (DNA): TGTGCCAGTAGTGTCACAGGGAAGGGAGTCAATCAGCCCCAGCATTTT. Translating it yields CASSVTGKGVNQPQHF.